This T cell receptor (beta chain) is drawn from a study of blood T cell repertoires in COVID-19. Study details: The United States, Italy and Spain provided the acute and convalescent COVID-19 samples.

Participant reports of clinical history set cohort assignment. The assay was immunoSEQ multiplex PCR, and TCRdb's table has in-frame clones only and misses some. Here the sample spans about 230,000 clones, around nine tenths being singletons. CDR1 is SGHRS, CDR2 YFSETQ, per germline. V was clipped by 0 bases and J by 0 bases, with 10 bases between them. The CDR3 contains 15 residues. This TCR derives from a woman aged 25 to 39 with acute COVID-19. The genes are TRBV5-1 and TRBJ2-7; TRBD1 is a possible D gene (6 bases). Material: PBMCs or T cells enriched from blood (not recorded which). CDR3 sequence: CASSLAQGSSYEQYF. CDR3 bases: TGCGCCAGCAGCTTGGCCCAGGGGAGCTCCTACGAGCAGTACTTC.